This T cell receptor (beta chain) was sequenced during a study of T-cell reconstitution after alpha-beta-depleted transplantation in children. Construction of the TCRbeta library involved unique molecular identifiers. TCRdb ran MiXCR on the PCR reads and lists one entry per CDR3 protein. The sample records approximately 6,800 distinct CDR3 sequences, 5.3% being singletons. The study, taken as a whole, reports: Several hundred expanded graft clones reportedly gave rise to the alpha-beta T cells present about two months after transplant. Fresh T-cell production supplied most of the T-cell counts and diversity seen one year after transplant. Some patients' high day-60 TCRbeta diversity was traced to surviving recipient T cells and thymic progenitors.

Germline trimming cut 7 bases from V and 4 bases from J; bases unmatched to any gene: 8. This CDR3 is 17 amino acids long. Per the germline V gene, CDR1 is SGHTA and CDR2 is FQGNSA. This clonotype was seen at least ten times. Its antigen remains unidentified. This chain uses TRBV7-2 with TRBJ2-1; 15 bases match TRBD2. This TCR was sampled from a child younger than two who had a stem cell transplant for acute myeloid leukemia, so the T cells may come from the graft donor. The sequences come from PBMCs, mostly from graft donor cells, collected 180 days after TCRalphabeta/CD19-depleted stem cell transplant. The CDR3 reads CASTPGLAGGLYNEQFF. The CDR3 DNA sequence: TGTGCCAGCACCCCCGGACTAGCGGGAGGGTTGTACAATGAGCAGTTCTTC.